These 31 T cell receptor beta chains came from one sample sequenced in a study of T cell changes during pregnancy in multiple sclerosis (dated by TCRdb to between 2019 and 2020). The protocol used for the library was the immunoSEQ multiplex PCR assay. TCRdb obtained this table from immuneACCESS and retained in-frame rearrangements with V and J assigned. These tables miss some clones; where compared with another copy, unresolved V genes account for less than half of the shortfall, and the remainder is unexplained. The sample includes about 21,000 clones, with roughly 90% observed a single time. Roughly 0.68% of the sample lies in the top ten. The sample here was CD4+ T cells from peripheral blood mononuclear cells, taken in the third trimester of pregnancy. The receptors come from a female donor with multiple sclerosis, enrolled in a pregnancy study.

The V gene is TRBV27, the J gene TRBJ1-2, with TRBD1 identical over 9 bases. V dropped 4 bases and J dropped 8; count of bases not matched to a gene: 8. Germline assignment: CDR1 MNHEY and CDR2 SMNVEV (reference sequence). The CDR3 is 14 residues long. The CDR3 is CASSSLGTGSGYTF. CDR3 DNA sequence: TGTGCCAGCAGTTCCTTGGGGACAGGGAGCGGCTACACCTTC.

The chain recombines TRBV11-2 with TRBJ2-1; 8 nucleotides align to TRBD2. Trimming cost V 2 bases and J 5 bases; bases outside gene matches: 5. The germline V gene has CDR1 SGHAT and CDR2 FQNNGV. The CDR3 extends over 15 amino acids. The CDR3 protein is CASSLSLAGHNEQFF. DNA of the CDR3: TGTGCCAGCAGCTTAAGCCTAGCGGGTCACAATGAGCAGTTCTTC.

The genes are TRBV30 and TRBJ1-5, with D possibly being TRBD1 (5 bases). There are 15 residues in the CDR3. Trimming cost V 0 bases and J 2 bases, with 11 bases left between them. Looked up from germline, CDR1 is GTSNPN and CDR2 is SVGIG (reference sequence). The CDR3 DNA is TGTGCCTGGAGTGTACGGGGGGACCGCAATCAGCCCCAGCATTTT. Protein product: CAWSVRGDRNQPQHF.

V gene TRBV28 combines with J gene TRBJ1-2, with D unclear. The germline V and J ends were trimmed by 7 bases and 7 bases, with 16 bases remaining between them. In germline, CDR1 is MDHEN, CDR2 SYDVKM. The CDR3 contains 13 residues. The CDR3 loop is CASTEHRGFGYTF. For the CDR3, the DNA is TGTGCCAGCACAGAACATCGAGGATTTGGCTACACCTTC.

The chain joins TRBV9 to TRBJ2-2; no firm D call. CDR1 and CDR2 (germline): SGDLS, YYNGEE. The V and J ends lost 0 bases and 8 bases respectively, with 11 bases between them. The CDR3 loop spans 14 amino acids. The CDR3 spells CASSVVTESGELFF. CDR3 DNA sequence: TGTGCCAGCAGCGTAGTCACGGAGTCGGGGGAGCTGTTTTTT. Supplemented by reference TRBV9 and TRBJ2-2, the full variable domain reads DSGVTQTPKHLITATGQRVTLRCSPRSGDLSVYWYQQSLDQGLQFLIQYYNGEERAKGNILERFSAQQFPDLHSELNLSSLELGDSALYFCASSVVTESGELFFGEGSRLTVL.

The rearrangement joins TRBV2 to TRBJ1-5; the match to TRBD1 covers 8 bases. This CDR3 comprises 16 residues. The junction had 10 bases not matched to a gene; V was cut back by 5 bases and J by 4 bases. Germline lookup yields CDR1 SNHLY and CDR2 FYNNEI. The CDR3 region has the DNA TGTGCCAGCAGTTCGGGGACAGGACGGAGAAATCAGCCCCAGCATTTT. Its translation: CASSSGTGRRNQPQHF.

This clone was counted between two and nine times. Here the CDR3 DNA reads TGTGCCTGGAGGGGGCCCTGGGATGGACTGTTTTTT. Encoded protein: CAWRGPWDGLFF. V is TRBV30 and J is TRBJ1-4; TRBD1 might be the D (5 bases). Trimming left V 3 bases short and J 13 bases short, with 15 bases between. Germline CDR1 is GTSNPN and CDR2 is SVGIG (reference sequence). The CDR3 spans 12 residues.

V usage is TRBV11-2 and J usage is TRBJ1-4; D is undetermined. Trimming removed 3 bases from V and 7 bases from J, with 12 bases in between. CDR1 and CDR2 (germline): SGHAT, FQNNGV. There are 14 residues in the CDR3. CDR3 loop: CASSFYGDGEKLFF. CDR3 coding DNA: TGTGCCAGCAGCTTCTACGGGGATGGTGAAAAACTGTTTTTT.

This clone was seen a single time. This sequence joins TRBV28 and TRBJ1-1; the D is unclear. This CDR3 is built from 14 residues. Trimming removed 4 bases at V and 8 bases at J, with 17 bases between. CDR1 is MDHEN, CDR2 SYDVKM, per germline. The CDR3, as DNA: TGTGCCAGCAGTTCCGTGGGCAGCCGCCCCGAAGCTTTCTTT. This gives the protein CASSSVGSRPEAFF. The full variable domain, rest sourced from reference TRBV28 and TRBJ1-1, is DVKVTQSSRYLVKRTGEKVFLECVQDMDHENMFWYRQDPGLGLRLIYFSYDVKMKEKGDIPEGYSVSREKKERFSLILESASTNQTSMYLCASSSVGSRPEAFFGQGTRLTVV.

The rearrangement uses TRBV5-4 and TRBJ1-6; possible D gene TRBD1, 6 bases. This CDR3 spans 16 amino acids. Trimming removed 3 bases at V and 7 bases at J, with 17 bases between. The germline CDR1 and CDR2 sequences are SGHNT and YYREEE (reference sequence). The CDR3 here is CASSSPTAGENSPLHF. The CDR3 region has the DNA TGTGCCAGCAGCTCCCCTACGGCAGGGGAGAATTCACCCCTCCACTTT.

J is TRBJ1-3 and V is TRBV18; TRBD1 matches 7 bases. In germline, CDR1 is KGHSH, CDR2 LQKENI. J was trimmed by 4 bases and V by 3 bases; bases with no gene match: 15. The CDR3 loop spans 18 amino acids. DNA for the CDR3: TGTGCCAGCTCACCCTCACTATCCGCCGGGACAGCAGGAAACACCATATATTTT. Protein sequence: CASSPSLSAGTAGNTIYF.

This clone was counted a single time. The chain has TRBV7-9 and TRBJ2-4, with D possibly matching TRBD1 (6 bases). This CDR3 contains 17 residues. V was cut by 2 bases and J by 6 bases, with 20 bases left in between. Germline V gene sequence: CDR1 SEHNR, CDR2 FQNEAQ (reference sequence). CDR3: CASSLMGQGWAGNIQYF. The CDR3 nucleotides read TGTGCCAGCAGCTTAATGGGACAAGGGTGGGCGGGAAACATTCAGTACTTC.

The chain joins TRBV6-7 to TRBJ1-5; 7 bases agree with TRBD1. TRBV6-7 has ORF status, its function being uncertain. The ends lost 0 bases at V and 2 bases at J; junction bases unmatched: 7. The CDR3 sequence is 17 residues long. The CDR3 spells CASSYSVGGLGNQPQHF. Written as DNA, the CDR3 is TGTGCCAGCAGTTACTCGGTAGGGGGCTTGGGCAATCAGCCCCAGCATTTT.

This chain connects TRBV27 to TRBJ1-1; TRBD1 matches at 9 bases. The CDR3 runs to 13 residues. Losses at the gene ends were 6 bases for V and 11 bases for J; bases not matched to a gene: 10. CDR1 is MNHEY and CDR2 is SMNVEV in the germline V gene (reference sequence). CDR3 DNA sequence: TGTGCCAGCAGCTACACAGGGACAGGGTGGGCTTTCTTT. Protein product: CASSYTGTGWAFF.

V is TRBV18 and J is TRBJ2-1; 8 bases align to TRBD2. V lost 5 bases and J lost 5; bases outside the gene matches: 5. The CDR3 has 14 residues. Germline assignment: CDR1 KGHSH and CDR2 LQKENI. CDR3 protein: CASSRGLVNNEQFF. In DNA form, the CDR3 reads TGTGCCAGCTCAAGGGGACTAGTGAACAATGAGCAGTTCTTC.

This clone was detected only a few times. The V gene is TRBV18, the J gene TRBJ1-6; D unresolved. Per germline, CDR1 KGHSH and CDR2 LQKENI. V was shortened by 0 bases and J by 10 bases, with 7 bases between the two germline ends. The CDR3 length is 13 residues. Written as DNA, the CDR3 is TGTGCCAGCTCACCACCAAGCCTATCACCCCTCCACTTT. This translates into CASSPPSLSPLHF.

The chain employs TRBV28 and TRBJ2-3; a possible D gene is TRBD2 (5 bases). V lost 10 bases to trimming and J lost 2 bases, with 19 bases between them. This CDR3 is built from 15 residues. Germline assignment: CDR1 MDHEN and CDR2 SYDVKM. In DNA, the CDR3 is TGTGCCATTTCCGCCCTCGGGGAACCCACAGATACGCAGTATTTT. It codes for CAISALGEPTDTQYF.

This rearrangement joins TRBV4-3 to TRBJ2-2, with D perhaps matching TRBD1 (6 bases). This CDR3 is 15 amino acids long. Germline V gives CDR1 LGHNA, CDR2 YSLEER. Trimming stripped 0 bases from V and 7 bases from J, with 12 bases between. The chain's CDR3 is CASSQDPRGIGELFF. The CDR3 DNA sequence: TGCGCCAGCAGCCAAGATCCCAGGGGAATCGGGGAGCTGTTTTTT.

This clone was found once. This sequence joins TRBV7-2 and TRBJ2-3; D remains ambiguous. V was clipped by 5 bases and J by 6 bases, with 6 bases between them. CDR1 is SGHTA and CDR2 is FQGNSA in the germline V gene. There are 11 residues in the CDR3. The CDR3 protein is CASSLRDTQYF. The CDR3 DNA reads TGTGCCAGCAGCCTCCGGGATACGCAGTATTTT.

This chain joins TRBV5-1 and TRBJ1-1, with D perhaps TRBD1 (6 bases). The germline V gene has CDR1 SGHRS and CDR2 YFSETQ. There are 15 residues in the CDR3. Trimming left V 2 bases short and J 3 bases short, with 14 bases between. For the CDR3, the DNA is TGCGCCAGCAGCTTCACCTTGGACAGTTACACTGAAGCTTTCTTT. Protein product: CASSFTLDSYTEAFF.

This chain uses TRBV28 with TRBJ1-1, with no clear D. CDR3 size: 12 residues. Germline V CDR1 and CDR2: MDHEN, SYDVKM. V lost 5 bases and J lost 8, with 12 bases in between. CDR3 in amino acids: CASSASTREAFF. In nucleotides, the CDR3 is TGTGCCAGCAGTGCGAGTACCAGGGAAGCTTTCTTT.

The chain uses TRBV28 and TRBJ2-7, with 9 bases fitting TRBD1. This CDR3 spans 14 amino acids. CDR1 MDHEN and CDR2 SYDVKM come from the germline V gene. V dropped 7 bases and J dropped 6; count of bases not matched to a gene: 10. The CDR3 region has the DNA TGTGCCAGCACCTCCCCGGGACAGGGTCCCGAGCAGTACTTC. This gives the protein CASTSPGQGPEQYF.

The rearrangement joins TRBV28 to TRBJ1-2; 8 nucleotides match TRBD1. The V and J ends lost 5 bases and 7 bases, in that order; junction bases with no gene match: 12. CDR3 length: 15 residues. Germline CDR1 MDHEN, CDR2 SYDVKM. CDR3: CASSQVDRVVGGYTF. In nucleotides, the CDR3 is TGTGCCAGCAGTCAGGTGGACAGGGTGGTTGGTGGCTACACCTTC.

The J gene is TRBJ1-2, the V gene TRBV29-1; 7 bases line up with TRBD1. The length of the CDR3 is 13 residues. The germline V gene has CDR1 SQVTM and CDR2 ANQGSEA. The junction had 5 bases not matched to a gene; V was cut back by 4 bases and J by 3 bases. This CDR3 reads CSVVRGGYYGYTF. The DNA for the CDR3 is TGCAGCGTTGTACGAGGGGGCTACTATGGCTACACCTTC.

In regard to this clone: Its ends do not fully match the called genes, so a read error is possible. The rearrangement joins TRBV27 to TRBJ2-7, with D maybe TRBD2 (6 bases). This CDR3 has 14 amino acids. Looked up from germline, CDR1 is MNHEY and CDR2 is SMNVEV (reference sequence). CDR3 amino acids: CASSLLEGSHEQYF. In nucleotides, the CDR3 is TGTGCCAGCAGTTTATTGGAGGGCTCCCACGAGCAGTACTTC.

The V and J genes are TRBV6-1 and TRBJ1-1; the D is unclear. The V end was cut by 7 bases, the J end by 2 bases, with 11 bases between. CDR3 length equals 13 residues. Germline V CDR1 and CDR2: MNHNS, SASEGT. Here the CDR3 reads CASKSNSNTEAFF. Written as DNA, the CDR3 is TGTGCCAGCAAGTCCAACAGCAACACTGAAGCTTTCTTT.

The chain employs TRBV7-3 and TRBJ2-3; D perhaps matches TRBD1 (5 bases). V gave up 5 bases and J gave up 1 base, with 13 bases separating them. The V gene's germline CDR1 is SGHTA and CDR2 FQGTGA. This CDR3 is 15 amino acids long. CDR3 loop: CASSTLGQGTDTQYF. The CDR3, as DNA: TGTGCCAGCAGCACGTTAGGACAAGGCACAGATACGCAGTATTTT.

The CDR3 nucleotides are TGTGCCAGCAGCGTAGGCGGCCCCCAAGAGACCCAGTACTTC. Translation: CASSVGGPQETQYF. V usage is TRBV9 and J usage is TRBJ2-5; no clear D gene. CDR3 size: 14 residues. Deletions cut 0 bases from V and 1 base from J, with 7 bases between. From germline, CDR1 is SGDLS and CDR2 YYNGEE.

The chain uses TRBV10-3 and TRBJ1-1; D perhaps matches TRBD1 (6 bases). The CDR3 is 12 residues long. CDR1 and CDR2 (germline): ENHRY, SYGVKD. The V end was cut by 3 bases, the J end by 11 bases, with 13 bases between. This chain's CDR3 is CAISDEGVAAFF. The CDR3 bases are TGTGCCATCAGTGACGAGGGGGTGGCGGCTTTCTTT.

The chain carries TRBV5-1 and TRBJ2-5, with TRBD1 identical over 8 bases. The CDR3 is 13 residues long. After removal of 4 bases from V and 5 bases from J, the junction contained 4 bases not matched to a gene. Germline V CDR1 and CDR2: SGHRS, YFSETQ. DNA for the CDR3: TGCGCCAGCAGCCCACAGGGGGGTGAGACCCAGTACTTC. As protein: CASSPQGGETQYF.

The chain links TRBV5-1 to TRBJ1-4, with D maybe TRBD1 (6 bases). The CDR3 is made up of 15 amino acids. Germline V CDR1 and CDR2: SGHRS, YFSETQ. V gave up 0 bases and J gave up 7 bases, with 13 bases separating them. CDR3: CASSLVNRESEKLFF. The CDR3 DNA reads TGCGCCAGCAGCTTGGTCAACAGGGAATCTGAAAAACTGTTTTTT.